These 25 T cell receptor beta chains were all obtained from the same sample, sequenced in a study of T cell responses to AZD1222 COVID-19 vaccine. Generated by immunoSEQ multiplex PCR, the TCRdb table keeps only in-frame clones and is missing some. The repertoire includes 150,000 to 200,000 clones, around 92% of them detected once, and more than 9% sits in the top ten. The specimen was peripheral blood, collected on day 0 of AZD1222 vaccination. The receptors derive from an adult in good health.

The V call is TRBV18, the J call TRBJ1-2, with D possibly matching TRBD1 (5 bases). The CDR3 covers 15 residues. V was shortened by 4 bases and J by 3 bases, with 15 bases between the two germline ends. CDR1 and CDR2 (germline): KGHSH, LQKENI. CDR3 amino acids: CASSLKTQGDYGYTF. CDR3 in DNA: TGTGCCAGCTCACTTAAGACCCAAGGGGACTATGGCTACACCTTC. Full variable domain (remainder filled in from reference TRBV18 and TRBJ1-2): NAGVMQNPRHLVRRRGQEARLRCSPMKGHSHVYWYRQLPEEGLKFMVYLQKENIIDESGMPKERFSAEFPKEGPSILRIQQVVRGDSAAYFCASSLKTQGDYGYTFGSGTRLTVV.

CDR3 residues: CATSPDGLYGYTF. CDR3 in DNA: TGTGCCACCAGCCCGGACGGACTATATGGCTACACCTTC. The rearrangement joins TRBV24-1 to TRBJ1-2; D gene ambiguous. The ends were cut back, 7 bases at V and 5 bases at J, with 13 bases in the middle. CDR3 length equals 13 residues. Germline loops: CDR1 KGHDR, CDR2 SFDVKD.

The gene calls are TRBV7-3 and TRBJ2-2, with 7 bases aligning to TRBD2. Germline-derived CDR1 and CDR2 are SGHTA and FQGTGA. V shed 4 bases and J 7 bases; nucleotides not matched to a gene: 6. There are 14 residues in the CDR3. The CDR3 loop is CASSYGLENGELFF. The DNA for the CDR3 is TGTGCCAGCAGCTATGGACTAGAGAACGGGGAGCTGTTTTTT.

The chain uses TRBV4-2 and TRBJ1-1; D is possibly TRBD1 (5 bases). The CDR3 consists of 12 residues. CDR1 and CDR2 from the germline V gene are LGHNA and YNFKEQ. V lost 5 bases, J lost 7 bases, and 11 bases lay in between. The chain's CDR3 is CASSNPGREAFF. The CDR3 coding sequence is TGTGCCAGCAGCAATCCGGGACGTGAAGCTTTCTTT.

Written as DNA, the CDR3 is TGTGCCAGCAGTCTCCCAGAGAACACTGAAGCTTTCTTT. This translates into CASSLPENTEAFF. V is TRBV28 and J is TRBJ1-1; no clear D. The CDR3 is made up of 13 amino acids. V lost 5 bases and J lost 1, with 8 bases in between. CDR1 is MDHEN and CDR2 is SYDVKM in the germline V gene.

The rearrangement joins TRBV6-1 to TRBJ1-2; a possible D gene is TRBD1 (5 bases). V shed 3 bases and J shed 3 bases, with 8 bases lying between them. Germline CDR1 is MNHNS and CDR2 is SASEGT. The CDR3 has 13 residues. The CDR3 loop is CASSELGDYGYTF. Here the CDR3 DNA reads TGTGCCAGCAGTGAGTTGGGGGACTATGGCTACACCTTC.

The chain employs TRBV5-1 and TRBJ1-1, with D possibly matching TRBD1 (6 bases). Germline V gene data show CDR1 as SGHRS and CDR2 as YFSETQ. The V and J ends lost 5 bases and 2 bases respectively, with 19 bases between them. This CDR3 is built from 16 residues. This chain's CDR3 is CASSNRVRRVNTEAFF. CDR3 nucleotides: TGCGCCAGCAGTAACAGGGTGAGGAGAGTAAACACTGAAGCTTTCTTT.

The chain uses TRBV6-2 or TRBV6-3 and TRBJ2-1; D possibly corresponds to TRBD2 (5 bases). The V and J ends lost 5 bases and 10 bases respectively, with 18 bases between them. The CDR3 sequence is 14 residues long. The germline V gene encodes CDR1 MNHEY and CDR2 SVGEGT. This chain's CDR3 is CASSTGPFGNEQFF. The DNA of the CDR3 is TGTGCCAGCAGTACGGGCCCCTTCGGGAACGAGCAGTTCTTC.

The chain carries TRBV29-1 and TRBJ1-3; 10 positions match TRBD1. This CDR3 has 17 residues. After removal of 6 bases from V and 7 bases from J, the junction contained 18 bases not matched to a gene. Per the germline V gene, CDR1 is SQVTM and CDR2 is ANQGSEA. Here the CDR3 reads CSVFSTGGAGRFNTIYF. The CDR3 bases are TGCAGCGTCTTTTCGACAGGGGGCGCCGGGAGATTCAACACCATATATTTT.

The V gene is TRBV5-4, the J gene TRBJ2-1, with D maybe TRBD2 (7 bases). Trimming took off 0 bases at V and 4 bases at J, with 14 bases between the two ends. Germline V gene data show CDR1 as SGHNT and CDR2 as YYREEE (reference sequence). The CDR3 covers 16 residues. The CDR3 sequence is CASSLAVGGGYNEQFF. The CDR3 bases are TGTGCCAGCAGCTTGGCAGTGGGAGGGGGGTACAATGAGCAGTTCTTC.

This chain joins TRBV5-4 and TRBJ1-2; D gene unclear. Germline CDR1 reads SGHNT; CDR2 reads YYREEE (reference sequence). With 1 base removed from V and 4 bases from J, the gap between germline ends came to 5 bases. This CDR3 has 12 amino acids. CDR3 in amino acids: CASSLHSYGYTF. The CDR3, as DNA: TGTGCCAGCAGCTTGCACAGCTATGGCTACACCTTC.

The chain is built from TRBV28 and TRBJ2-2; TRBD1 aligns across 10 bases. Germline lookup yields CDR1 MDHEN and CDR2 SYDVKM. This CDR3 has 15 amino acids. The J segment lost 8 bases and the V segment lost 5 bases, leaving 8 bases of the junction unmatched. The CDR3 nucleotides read TGTGCCAGCAGTCCCCAGGGACAGGGGAAAGGGGAGCTGTTTTTT. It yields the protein CASSPQGQGKGELFF.

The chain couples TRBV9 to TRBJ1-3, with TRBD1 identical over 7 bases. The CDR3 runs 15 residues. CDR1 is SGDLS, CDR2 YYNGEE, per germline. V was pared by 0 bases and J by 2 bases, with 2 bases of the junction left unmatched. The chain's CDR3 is CASSVDQGAGNTIYF. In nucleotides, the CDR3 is TGTGCCAGCAGCGTAGATCAGGGGGCTGGAAACACCATATATTTT.

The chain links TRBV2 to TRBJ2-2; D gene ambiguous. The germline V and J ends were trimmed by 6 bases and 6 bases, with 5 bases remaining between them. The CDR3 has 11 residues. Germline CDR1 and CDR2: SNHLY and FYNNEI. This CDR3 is CASRLSGELFF. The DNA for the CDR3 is TGTGCCAGCAGGCTTTCCGGGGAGCTGTTTTTT.

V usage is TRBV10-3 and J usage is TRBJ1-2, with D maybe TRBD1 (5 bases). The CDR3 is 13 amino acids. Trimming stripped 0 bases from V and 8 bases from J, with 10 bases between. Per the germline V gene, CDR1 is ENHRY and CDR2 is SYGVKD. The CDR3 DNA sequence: TGTGCCATCAGTGAGTCGTCGGGGGGAGGCTACACCTTC. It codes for CAISESSGGGYTF.

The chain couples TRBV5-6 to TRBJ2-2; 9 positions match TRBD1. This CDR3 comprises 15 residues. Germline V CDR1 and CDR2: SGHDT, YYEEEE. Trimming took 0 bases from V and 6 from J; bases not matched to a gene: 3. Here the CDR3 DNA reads TGTGCCAGCAGCTTGGGGGACAGGGACCCCGGGGAGCTGTTTTTT. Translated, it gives CASSLGDRDPGELFF.

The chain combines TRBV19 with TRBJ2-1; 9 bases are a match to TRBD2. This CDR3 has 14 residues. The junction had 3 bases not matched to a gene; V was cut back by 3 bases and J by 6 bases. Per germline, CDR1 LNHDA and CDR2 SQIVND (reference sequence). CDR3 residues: CASSIEAGGNEQFF. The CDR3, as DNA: TGTGCCAGTAGTATTGAAGCGGGAGGCAATGAGCAGTTCTTC.

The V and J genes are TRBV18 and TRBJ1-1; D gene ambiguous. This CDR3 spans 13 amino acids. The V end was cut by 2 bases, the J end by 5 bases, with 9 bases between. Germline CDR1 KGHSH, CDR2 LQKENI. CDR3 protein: CASSPDWGTEAFF. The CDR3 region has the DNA TGTGCCAGCTCACCAGATTGGGGAACTGAAGCTTTCTTT.

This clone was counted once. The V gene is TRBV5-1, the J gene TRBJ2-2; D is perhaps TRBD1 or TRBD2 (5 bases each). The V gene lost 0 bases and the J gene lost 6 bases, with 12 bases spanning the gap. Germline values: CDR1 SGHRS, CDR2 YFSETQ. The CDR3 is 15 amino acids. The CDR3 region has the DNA TGCGCCAGCAGCTTGGGGGCCGGGACCTCCGGGGAGCTGTTTTTT. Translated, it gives CASSLGAGTSGELFF.

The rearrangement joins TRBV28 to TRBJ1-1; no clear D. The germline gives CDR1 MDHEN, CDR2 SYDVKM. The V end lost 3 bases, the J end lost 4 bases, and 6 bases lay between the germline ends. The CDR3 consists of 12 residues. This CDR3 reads CASSFRATEAFF. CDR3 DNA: TGTGCCAGCAGTTTCCGCGCCACTGAAGCTTTCTTT.

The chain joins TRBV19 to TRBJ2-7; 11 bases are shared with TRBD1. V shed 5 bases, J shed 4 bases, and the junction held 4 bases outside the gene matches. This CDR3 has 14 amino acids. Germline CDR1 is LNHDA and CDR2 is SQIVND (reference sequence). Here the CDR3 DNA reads TGTGCCAGTAGTCTAGGGACAGGGGGTTACGAGCAGTACTTC. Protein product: CASSLGTGGYEQYF.

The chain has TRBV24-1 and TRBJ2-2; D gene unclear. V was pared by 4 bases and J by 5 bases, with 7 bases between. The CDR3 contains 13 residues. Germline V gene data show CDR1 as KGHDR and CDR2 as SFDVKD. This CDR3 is CATSDSVTGELFF. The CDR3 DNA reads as TGTGCCACCAGTGACTCCGTAACCGGGGAGCTGTTTTTT.

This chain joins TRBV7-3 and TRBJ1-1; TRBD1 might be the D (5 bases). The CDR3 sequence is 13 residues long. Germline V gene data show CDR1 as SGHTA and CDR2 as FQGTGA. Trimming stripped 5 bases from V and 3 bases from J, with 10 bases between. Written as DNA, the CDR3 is TGTGCCAGCAGCCGGGGCGGGGACACTGAAGCTTTCTTT. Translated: CASSRGGDTEAFF.

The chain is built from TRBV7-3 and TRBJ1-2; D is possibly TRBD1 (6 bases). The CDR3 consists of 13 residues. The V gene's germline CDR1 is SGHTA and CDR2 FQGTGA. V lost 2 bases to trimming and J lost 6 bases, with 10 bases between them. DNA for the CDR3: TGTGCCAGCAGCTTATTGGACAGAAATGGCTACACCTTC. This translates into CASSLLDRNGYTF.

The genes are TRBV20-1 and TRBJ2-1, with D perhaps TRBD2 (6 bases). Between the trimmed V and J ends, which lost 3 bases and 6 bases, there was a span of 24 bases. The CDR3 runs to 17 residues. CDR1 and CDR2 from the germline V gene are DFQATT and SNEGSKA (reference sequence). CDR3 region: CSASSSGTVSAFNEQFF. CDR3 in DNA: TGCAGTGCTAGTAGTTCCGGGACTGTATCGGCTTTCAATGAGCAGTTCTTC.